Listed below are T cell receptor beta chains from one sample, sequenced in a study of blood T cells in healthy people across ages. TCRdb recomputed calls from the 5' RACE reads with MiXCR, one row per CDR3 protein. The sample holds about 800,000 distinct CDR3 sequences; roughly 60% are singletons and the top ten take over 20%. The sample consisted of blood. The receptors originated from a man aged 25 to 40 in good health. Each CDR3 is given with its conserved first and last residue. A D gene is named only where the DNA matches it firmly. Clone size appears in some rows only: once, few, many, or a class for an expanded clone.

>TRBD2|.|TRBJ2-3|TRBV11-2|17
TGTGCCGGCAGGCTCCCGGGACTAGCGGGGCTCACAGATACGCAGTATTTT
CAGRLPGLAGLTDTQYF
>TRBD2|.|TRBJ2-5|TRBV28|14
TGTGCCAGCAGTGGCGGGACTATCTTCAATGAGCAGTACTTC
CASSGGTIFNEQYF
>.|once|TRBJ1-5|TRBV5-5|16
TGTGCCAGCAGCTTGGGGCATGGGCAAGGCAATCAGCCCCAGCATTTT
CASSLGHGQGNQPQHF
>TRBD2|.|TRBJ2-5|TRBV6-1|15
TGTGCCAGCACCCCCTCGGGACTAGGCGGAGAGACCCAGTACTTC
CASTPSGLGGETQYF
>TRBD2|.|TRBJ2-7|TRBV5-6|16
TGTGCCAGCAGCTCGACAATGCGGGGGGACTCCTACGAGCAGTACTTC
CASSSTMRGDSYEQYF
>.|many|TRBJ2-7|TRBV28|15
TGTGCCAGCAGTTTCCAAGGCGGAAGCTCCTACGAGCAGTACTTC
CASSFQGGSSYEQYF
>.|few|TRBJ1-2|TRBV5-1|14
TGCGCCAGCAGCACCTGGGACCGGTTCTATGGCTACACCTTC
CASSTWDRFYGYTF
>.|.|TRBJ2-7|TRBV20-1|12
TGCAGTGCTAGAGATAAAGGGGACGAGCAGTACTTC
CSARDKGDEQYF
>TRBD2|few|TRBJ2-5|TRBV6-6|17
TGTGCCAGCAGACTTACTAGCGGGAGGGTTAGGCAAGAGACCCAGTACTTC
CASRLTSGRVRQETQYF
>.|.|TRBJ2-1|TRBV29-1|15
TGCAGCGTTGATAGGTGGGCAGGCTCCTACAATGAGCAGTTCTTC
CSVDRWAGSYNEQFF